Listed here are 13 T cell receptor beta chains from one sample, sequenced in a study of OX40 agonist ivuxolimab in advanced cancers. Sequenced by immunoSEQ multiplex PCR; TCRdb stores in-frame clones only, minus some. Among about 82,000 clones, roughly 85% were seen once, and the ten largest hold roughly 2.5%. This material consisted of CD4+ or CD8+ T cells sorted from blood, taken in a trial of the OX40 agonist ivuxolimab. The source is an adult with an advanced solid tumor such as melanoma, head and neck, liver or kidney cancer.

V and J are TRBV19 and TRBJ1-1; unclear D gene. The ends were cut back, 7 bases at V and 0 bases at J, with 9 bases in the middle. The CDR3 covers 13 residues. In germline, CDR1 is LNHDA, CDR2 SQIVND (reference sequence). The CDR3 spells CASKLGMNTEAFF. For the CDR3, the DNA is TGTGCCAGTAAGTTGGGTATGAACACTGAAGCTTTCTTT.

The rearrangement joins TRBV5-4 to TRBJ2-2; D not certain. V dropped 3 bases and J dropped 3 bases, with 3 bases sitting between them. In germline, CDR1 is SGHNT, CDR2 YYREEE (reference sequence). The CDR3 runs 12 residues. CDR3 bases: TGTGCCAGCAGCTATGACACCGGGGAGCTGTTTTTT. Translating gives CASSYDTGELFF.

CDR3 sequence: CASSTGTDYGYTF. The CDR3 DNA reads as TGTGCCAGCAGCACCGGGACAGATTATGGCTACACCTTC. The chain employs TRBV5-5 and TRBJ1-2; 7 positions match TRBD1. Germline values: CDR1 SGHKS, CDR2 YYEKEE (reference sequence). The CDR3 has 13 residues. V dropped 4 bases and J dropped 5; count of bases not matched to a gene: 5.

The chain joins TRBV5-1 to TRBJ2-2, with D possibly matching TRBD1 (5 bases). Trimming pared 5 bases from V and 4 bases from J, leaving 12 bases between. The CDR3 covers 14 residues. Germline V gene data show CDR1 as SGHRS and CDR2 as YFSETQ. CDR3 DNA: TGCGCCAGCAGTAAGGACACCCGCACCGGGGAGCTGTTTTTT. It is translated as CASSKDTRTGELFF.

The chain couples TRBV18 to TRBJ1-4; D may be TRBD1 (5 bases). V shed 6 bases and J shed 2 bases, with 16 bases lying between them. The germline gives CDR1 KGHSH, CDR2 LQKENI. The CDR3 loop spans 16 amino acids. In DNA, the CDR3 is TGTGCCAGCTCCCAGGGAAGTGCGGGCACTAATGAAAAACTGTTTTTT. The encoded protein is CASSQGSAGTNEKLFF.

The V call is TRBV30, the J call TRBJ1-2; D possibly corresponds to TRBD1 (6 bases). This CDR3 comprises 12 residues. Per the germline V gene, CDR1 is GTSNPN and CDR2 is SVGIG (reference sequence). V was trimmed by 5 bases and J by 0 bases, leaving 7 bases between them. The DNA for the CDR3 is TGTGCCTGGTACAGGGCTAACTATGGCTACACCTTC. It yields the protein CAWYRANYGYTF.

The V and J genes are TRBV6-1 and TRBJ1-2; no firm D call. This CDR3 has 11 amino acids. Trimming removed 10 bases at V and 2 bases at J, with 8 bases between. The germline CDR1 and CDR2 sequences are MNHNS and SASEGT. The DNA for the CDR3 is TGTGCCACCGAACAGAACTATGGCTACACCTTC. It translates to CATEQNYGYTF.

V gene TRBV9 combines with J gene TRBJ2-7; D is possibly TRBD1 (6 bases). There are 14 residues in the CDR3. The V end was cut by 1 base, the J end by 4 bases, with 12 bases between. Germline loops: CDR1 SGDLS, CDR2 YYNGEE. DNA of the CDR3: TGTGCCAGCAGCGTACGAGGGGGTCCATACGAGCAGTACTTC. Translation: CASSVRGGPYEQYF.

This chain joins TRBV5-1 and TRBJ2-3, with 10 positions matching TRBD2. The CDR3 covers 15 residues. With V trimmed by 0 bases and J by 7 bases, 5 bases remained unmatched. Germline V gene data show CDR1 as SGHRS and CDR2 as YFSETQ. CDR3 sequence (DNA): TGCGCCAGCAGCTTGGTGTCTAGCGGGGGTAATACGCAGTATTTT. It yields the protein CASSLVSSGGNTQYF. The full variable domain, with the rest looked up from reference TRBV5-1 and TRBJ2-3, is KAGVTQTPRYLIKTRGQQVTLSCSPISGHRSVSWYQQTPGQGLQFLFEYFSETQRNKGNFPGRFSGRQFSNSRSEMNVSTLELGDSALYLCASSLVSSGGNTQYFGPGTRLTVL.

This chain connects TRBV10-3 to TRBJ2-2; D possibly uses TRBD1 or TRBD2 (6 bases each). In germline, CDR1 is ENHRY, CDR2 SYGVKD. V lost 10 bases and J lost 3, with 21 bases in between. The CDR3 covers 16 residues. The DNA for the CDR3 is TGTGCCACGCGGGACACGGTCACTACCTACACCGGGGAGCTGTTTTTT. Translation: CATRDTVTTYTGELFF.

This chain connects TRBV5-6 to TRBJ2-2; 11 bases fit TRBD2. Germline trimming cut 0 bases from V and 4 bases from J; bases unmatched to any gene: 5. CDR3 length: 17 amino acids. Germline V gene sequence: CDR1 SGHDT, CDR2 YYEEEE. Written as DNA, the CDR3 is TGTGCCAGCAGCTTGGTGACACTAGCGGGAGCCACCGGGGAGCTGTTTTTT. It translates to CASSLVTLAGATGELFF.

The chain has TRBV7-2 and TRBJ1-2; no definite D call. This CDR3 comprises 15 residues. Germline V gives CDR1 SGHTA, CDR2 FQGNSA. V lost 1 base, J lost 4 bases, and 13 bases lay in between. The DNA of the CDR3 is TGTGCCAGCAGCTTAGTAGAGCAGGCAAGCTATGGCTACACCTTC. Amino acids: CASSLVEQASYGYTF.

The genes are TRBV6-5 and TRBJ2-7; D not resolved. CDR3 length: 12 residues. Trimming took off 8 bases at V and 3 bases at J, with 11 bases between the two ends. Germline V CDR1 and CDR2: MNHEY, SVGAGI. CDR3 DNA: TGTGCCAGCGGTGACTTCCTCTACGAGCAGTACTTC. This codes for CASGDFLYEQYF.